A selection of T cell receptor beta chains follows, all from one sample in a study of blood T cell repertoires in COVID-19. The table came from immunoSEQ multiplex PCR; TCRdb's copy has only in-frame clones and leaves some out. The sample contains tens of thousands of clones, roughly 84% of which appear only once. The material sequenced was peripheral blood. These receptors all come from a human donor in a cohort sampled during active COVID-19. Each CDR3 is given with its conserved first and last residue. The D gene is left open where the match is weak. Clone size is given for some rows only: seen once, a few or many times, or a class if the clone is expanded.

clone_size: .
j_call: TRBJ1-4
v_call: TRBV19
d_call: .
cdr3_aa: CASTQGNANEKLFF
cdr3_nt: TGTGCCAGTACCCAGGGGAACGCTAATGAAAAACTGTTTTTT

clone_size: .
j_call: TRBJ1-4
v_call: TRBV19
d_call: .
cdr3_aa: CASSITREKLFF
cdr3_nt: TGTGCCAGTAGTATAACGCGTGAAAAACTGTTTTTT

clone_size: .
j_call: TRBJ1-1
v_call: TRBV5-4
d_call: .
cdr3_aa: CASRSVGSDTEAFF
cdr3_nt: TGTGCCAGCAGAAGCGTAGGCAGCGACACTGAAGCTTTCTTT

clone_size: .
j_call: TRBJ2-1
v_call: TRBV5-1
d_call: .
cdr3_aa: CASSSEYNEQFF
cdr3_nt: TGCGCCAGCAGCTCAGAATACAATGAGCAGTTCTTC

clone_size: .
j_call: TRBJ1-1
v_call: TRBV12-3/TRBV12-4
d_call: TRBD1
cdr3_aa: CATGQAPNTEAFF
cdr3_nt: TGTGCCACCGGACAGGCTCCGAACACTGAAGCTTTCTTT

clone_size: .
j_call: TRBJ2-1
v_call: TRBV20-1
d_call: TRBD2
cdr3_aa: CSASSLAGATVHEQFF
cdr3_nt: TGCAGTGCTAGTTCCTTAGCGGGGGCCACGGTCCATGAGCAGTTCTTC

clone_size: .
j_call: TRBJ2-1
v_call: TRBV18
d_call: .
cdr3_aa: CASSPSDRLGYNEQFF
cdr3_nt: TGTGCCAGCTCACCATCCGACAGGCTCGGATACAATGAGCAGTTCTTC

clone_size: .
j_call: TRBJ2-1
v_call: TRBV9
d_call: TRBD1
cdr3_aa: CASSPTGTGTYNEQFF
cdr3_nt: TGTGCCAGCAGCCCCACCGGGACAGGGACCTACAATGAGCAGTTCTTC

clone_size: few
j_call: TRBJ2-5
v_call: TRBV29-1
d_call: TRBD2
cdr3_aa: CSVGTSGGLETQYF
cdr3_nt: TGCAGCGTGGGGACTAGCGGGGGCCTAGAGACCCAGTACTTC

clone_size: few
j_call: TRBJ1-2
v_call: TRBV11-2
d_call: TRBD1
cdr3_aa: CASSLDPGQGAYYGYTF
cdr3_nt: TGTGCCAGCAGCTTAGACCCGGGGCAGGGGGCCTACTATGGCTACACCTTC

clone_size: .
j_call: TRBJ1-1
v_call: TRBV6-2/TRBV6-3
d_call: TRBD1
cdr3_aa: CASSYSQGEVEAFF
cdr3_nt: TGTGCCAGCAGTTACTCACAGGGGGAAGTTGAAGCTTTCTTT

clone_size: .
j_call: TRBJ2-3
v_call: TRBV4-1
d_call: TRBD2
cdr3_aa: CASSQETLLAGLTDTQYF
cdr3_nt: TGCGCCAGCAGCCAGGAGACTTTACTAGCGGGGCTCACAGATACGCAGTATTTT

clone_size: once
j_call: TRBJ2-5
v_call: TRBV15
d_call: .
cdr3_aa: CATSKALSGQETQYF
cdr3_nt: TGTGCCACCAGCAAGGCCCTTTCCGGGCAAGAGACCCAGTACTTC

clone_size: once
j_call: TRBJ2-5
v_call: TRBV29-1
d_call: TRBD1
cdr3_aa: CSVVDRARGTQYF
cdr3_nt: TGCAGCGTTGTCGACAGGGCCCGGGGGACCCAGTACTTC

clone_size: .
j_call: TRBJ2-3
v_call: TRBV15
d_call: .
cdr3_aa: CATSGRGAPDTQYF
cdr3_nt: TGTGCCACCAGCGGTCGGGGGGCCCCCGATACGCAGTATTTT

clone_size: .
j_call: TRBJ1-6
v_call: TRBV11-2
d_call: .
cdr3_aa: CASSSHHTSTGHYNSPLHF
cdr3_nt: TGTGCCAGCAGCTCACACCATACGTCGACAGGCCATTATAATTCACCCCTCCACTTT

clone_size: .
j_call: TRBJ1-2
v_call: TRBV6-6
d_call: .
cdr3_aa: CASSYVAGRDYGYTF
cdr3_nt: TGTGCCAGCAGTTACGTGGCAGGGCGTGACTATGGCTACACCTTC

clone_size: .
j_call: TRBJ1-2
v_call: TRBV12-5
d_call: .
cdr3_aa: CASGPVALGPLSYGYTF
cdr3_nt: TGTGCTAGTGGTCCTGTTGCTTTGGGCCCCCTTAGCTATGGCTACACCTTC

clone_size: .
j_call: TRBJ2-1
v_call: TRBV5-1
d_call: .
cdr3_aa: CASSPPTASSYNEQFF
cdr3_nt: TGCGCCAGCAGCCCACCCACCGCGAGCTCCTACAATGAGCAGTTCTTC

clone_size: .
j_call: TRBJ2-3
v_call: TRBV2
d_call: .
cdr3_aa: CASRSATGDTQYF
cdr3_nt: TGTGCCAGCAGGTCGGCCACGGGAGATACGCAGTATTTT

clone_size: .
j_call: TRBJ2-2
v_call: TRBV27
d_call: .
cdr3_aa: CASTDGANTGELFF
cdr3_nt: TGTGCCAGCACGGACGGGGCGAACACCGGGGAGCTGTTTTTT

clone_size: many
j_call: TRBJ1-5
v_call: TRBV10-3
d_call: TRBD1
cdr3_aa: CAIGTGDSNQPQHF
cdr3_nt: TGTGCCATCGGGACAGGGGATAGCAATCAGCCCCAGCATTTT

clone_size: once
j_call: TRBJ2-2
v_call: TRBV21-1
d_call: .
cdr3_aa: CASTATSGTGELFF
cdr3_nt: TGTGCCAGCACCGCGACTAGCGGAACCGGGGAGCTGTTTTTT

clone_size: .
j_call: TRBJ2-3
v_call: TRBV3-1/TRBV3-2
d_call: TRBD2
cdr3_aa: CASSQDFGASGRTDTQYF
cdr3_nt: TGTGCCAGCAGCCAAGATTTTGGGGCTAGCGGGCGAACAGATACGCAGTATTTT

clone_size: .
j_call: TRBJ2-2
v_call: TRBV7-6
d_call: TRBD1
cdr3_aa: CASSARTGLNTGELFF
cdr3_nt: TGTGCCAGCAGCGCGCGGACAGGGTTAAACACCGGGGAGCTGTTTTTT

clone_size: .
j_call: TRBJ1-1
v_call: TRBV5-1
d_call: .
cdr3_aa: CASSFLLDTEAFF
cdr3_nt: TGCGCCAGCAGCTTCCTCCTAGACACTGAAGCTTTCTTT

clone_size: .
j_call: TRBJ2-7
v_call: TRBV14
d_call: .
cdr3_aa: CASSPSRYEQYF
cdr3_nt: TGTGCCAGCAGCCCCAGTCGCTACGAGCAGTACTTC

clone_size: .
j_call: TRBJ1-5
v_call: TRBV6-5
d_call: .
cdr3_aa: CASSPGGRDRQPQHF
cdr3_nt: TGTGCCAGCAGTCCCGGAGGGAGGGATCGCCAGCCCCAGCATTTT

clone_size: .
j_call: TRBJ1-4
v_call: TRBV6-5
d_call: .
cdr3_aa: CASSSTGGTNEKLFF
cdr3_nt: TGTGCCAGCAGCTCGACAGGCGGAACTAATGAAAAACTGTTTTTT

clone_size: .
j_call: TRBJ1-1
v_call: TRBV2
d_call: .
cdr3_aa: CASRVDRQGEAFF
cdr3_nt: TGTGCCAGCAGAGTTGACAGGCAGGGAGAAGCTTTCTTT

clone_size: once
j_call: TRBJ1-2
v_call: TRBV3-1/TRBV3-2
d_call: .
cdr3_aa: CASSQRGGHLGYGYTF
cdr3_nt: TGTGCCAGCAGCCAAAGGGGGGGCCATCTAGGCTATGGCTACACCTTC

clone_size: .
j_call: TRBJ2-2
v_call: TRBV4-2
d_call: .
cdr3_aa: CASSQDDYHRGNTGELFF
cdr3_nt: TGTGCCAGCAGCCAAGATGACTACCACCGGGGGAACACCGGGGAGCTGTTTTTT

clone_size: .
j_call: TRBJ1-1
v_call: TRBV12-5
d_call: TRBD1
cdr3_aa: CASGLGTGLYLGEAFF
cdr3_nt: TGTGCTAGTGGACTGGGGACAGGTTTGTATCTCGGTGAAGCTTTCTTT

clone_size: .
j_call: TRBJ1-5
v_call: TRBV6-5
d_call: .
cdr3_aa: CASTFLPGQPQHF
cdr3_nt: TGTGCCAGCACCTTTCTTCCGGGGCAGCCCCAGCATTTT

clone_size: .
j_call: TRBJ2-7
v_call: TRBV10-3
d_call: .
cdr3_aa: CAISEHNYEQYF
cdr3_nt: TGTGCCATCAGTGAACACAACTACGAGCAGTACTTC

clone_size: .
j_call: TRBJ2-7
v_call: TRBV6-2/TRBV6-3
d_call: .
cdr3_aa: CASSRTAYEQYF
cdr3_nt: TGTGCCAGCAGTAGGACAGCCTACGAGCAGTACTTC

clone_size: .
j_call: TRBJ2-5
v_call: TRBV3-1/TRBV3-2
d_call: TRBD1
cdr3_aa: CASSLTTGQGVETQYF
cdr3_nt: TGTGCCAGCAGCCTTACCACTGGACAGGGTGTAGAGACCCAGTACTTC

clone_size: .
j_call: TRBJ1-4
v_call: TRBV9
d_call: .
cdr3_aa: CASSVGVQNEKLFF
cdr3_nt: TGTGCCAGCAGCGTAGGGGTACAGAATGAAAAACTGTTTTTT

clone_size: .
j_call: TRBJ2-2
v_call: TRBV4-1
d_call: TRBD2
cdr3_aa: CASSHRLAGGPVGTGELFF
cdr3_nt: TGCGCCAGCAGCCACCGACTAGCGGGGGGGCCTGTTGGCACCGGGGAGCTGTTTTTT

clone_size: .
j_call: TRBJ2-3
v_call: TRBV3-1/TRBV3-2
d_call: TRBD2
cdr3_aa: CASSPGTSGTDTQYF
cdr3_nt: TGTGCCAGCAGCCCCGGGACTAGCGGCACAGATACGCAGTATTTT

clone_size: once
j_call: TRBJ2-5
v_call: TRBV28
d_call: TRBD2
cdr3_aa: CASSFPSGGDETQYF
cdr3_nt: TGTGCCAGCAGTTTCCCTAGCGGGGGCGACGAGACCCAGTACTTC

clone_size: few
j_call: TRBJ2-5
v_call: TRBV18
d_call: TRBD2
cdr3_aa: CASSTSLSGGRETQYF
cdr3_nt: TGTGCCAGCTCGACCTCTCTTAGCGGGGGGCGCGAGACCCAGTACTTC

clone_size: .
j_call: TRBJ1-5
v_call: TRBV2
d_call: .
cdr3_aa: CASTLDSNQPQHF
cdr3_nt: TGTGCCAGCACGCTAGATAGCAATCAGCCCCAGCATTTT

clone_size: .
j_call: TRBJ2-3
v_call: TRBV21-1
d_call: .
cdr3_aa: CASSPDRENTDTQYF
cdr3_nt: TGTGCCAGCAGCCCCGACAGGGAGAACACAGATACGCAGTATTTT

clone_size: once
j_call: TRBJ2-1
v_call: TRBV9
d_call: TRBD2
cdr3_aa: CASSYGTSGVTYNEQFF
cdr3_nt: TGTGCCAGCAGCTACGGGACTAGCGGGGTTACCTACAATGAGCAGTTCTTC

clone_size: once
j_call: TRBJ2-3
v_call: TRBV4-1
d_call: .
cdr3_aa: CASSQSNSEWDTQYF
cdr3_nt: TGCGCCAGCAGCCAAAGTAATTCGGAGTGGGATACGCAGTATTTT

clone_size: once
j_call: TRBJ1-1
v_call: TRBV5-6
d_call: TRBD1
cdr3_aa: CASSFTGVWTEAFF
cdr3_nt: TGTGCCAGCAGCTTTACAGGGGTTTGGACTGAAGCTTTCTTT

clone_size: .
j_call: TRBJ1-2
v_call: TRBV4-2
d_call: .
cdr3_aa: CASSRHRVSDGYTF
cdr3_nt: TGTGCCAGCAGCCGACACAGGGTTTCGGATGGCTACACCTTC

clone_size: .
j_call: TRBJ2-7
v_call: TRBV6-5
d_call: TRBD1
cdr3_aa: CASSREATGVAYF
cdr3_nt: TGTGCCAGCAGTCGAGAGGCGACAGGGGTTGCGTACTTC

clone_size: .
j_call: TRBJ2-7
v_call: TRBV5-5
d_call: .
cdr3_aa: CASSFGETRNYEQYF
cdr3_nt: TGTGCCAGCAGCTTCGGTGAAACTAGGAACTACGAGCAGTACTTC

clone_size: .
j_call: TRBJ1-4
v_call: TRBV5-6
d_call: TRBD1
cdr3_aa: CASSLTGGSEKLFF
cdr3_nt: TGTGCCAGCAGCTTGACAGGGGGGAGTGAAAAACTGTTTTTT

clone_size: .
j_call: TRBJ1-3
v_call: TRBV4-2
d_call: .
cdr3_aa: CASSQAGTGNTIYF
cdr3_nt: TGTGCCAGCAGCCAAGCAGGGACTGGAAACACCATATATTTT

clone_size: once
j_call: TRBJ2-1
v_call: TRBV9
d_call: TRBD1
cdr3_aa: CASSEGTVTVGEQFF
cdr3_nt: TGTGCCAGCAGCGAAGGGACAGTGACCGTAGGTGAGCAGTTCTTC